This TCR beta chain was profiled in a study of T cell changes during pregnancy in multiple sclerosis. Generated by immunoSEQ multiplex PCR, the TCRdb table keeps only in-frame clones and is missing some. The repertoire holds just under 65,000 clones, with roughly 92% as singletons. Sample: CD8+ T cells from peripheral blood mononuclear cells, taken in the second trimester of pregnancy. The receptor was derived from a female donor with multiple sclerosis, enrolled in a pregnancy study.

DNA of the CDR3: TGTGCCAGCTCACCAGGGCCGAACACTGAAGCTTTCTTT. The encoded protein is CASSPGPNTEAFF. The chain joins TRBV18 to TRBJ1-1; no definite D call. The CDR3 contains 13 residues. Germline CDR1 KGHSH, CDR2 LQKENI. V lost 2 bases to trimming and J lost 1 base, with 5 bases between them.